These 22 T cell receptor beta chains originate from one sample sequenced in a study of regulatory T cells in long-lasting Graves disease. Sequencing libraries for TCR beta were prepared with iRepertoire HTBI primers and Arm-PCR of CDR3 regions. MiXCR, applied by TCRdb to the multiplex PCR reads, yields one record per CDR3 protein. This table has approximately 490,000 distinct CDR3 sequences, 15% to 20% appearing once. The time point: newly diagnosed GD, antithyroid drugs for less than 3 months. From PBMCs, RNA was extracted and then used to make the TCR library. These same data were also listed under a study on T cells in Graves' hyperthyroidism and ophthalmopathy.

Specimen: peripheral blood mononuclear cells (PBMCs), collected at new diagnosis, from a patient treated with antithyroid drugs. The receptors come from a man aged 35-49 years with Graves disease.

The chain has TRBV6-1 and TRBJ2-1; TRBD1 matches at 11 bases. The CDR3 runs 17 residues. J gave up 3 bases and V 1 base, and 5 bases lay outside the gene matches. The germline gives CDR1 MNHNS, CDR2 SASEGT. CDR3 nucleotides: TGTGCCAGCAGTGAAGTTGGACAGGGGGCCTACTACAATGAGCAGTTCTTC. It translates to CASSEVGQGAYYNEQFF.

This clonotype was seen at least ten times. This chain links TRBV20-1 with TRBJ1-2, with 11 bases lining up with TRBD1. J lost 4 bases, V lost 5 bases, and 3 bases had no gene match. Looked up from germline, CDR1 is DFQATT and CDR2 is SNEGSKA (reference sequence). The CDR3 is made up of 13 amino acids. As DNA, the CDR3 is TGCAGTGCTGGACAGGGGGCCGTCTATGGCTACACCTTC. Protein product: CSAGQGAVYGYTF.

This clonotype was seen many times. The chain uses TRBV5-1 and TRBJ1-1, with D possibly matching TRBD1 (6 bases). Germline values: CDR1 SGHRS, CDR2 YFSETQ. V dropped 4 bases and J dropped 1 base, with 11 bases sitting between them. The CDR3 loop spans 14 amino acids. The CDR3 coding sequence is TGCGCCAGCAGCCCGAAGGGGGGGAACACTGAAGCTTTCTTT. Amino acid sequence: CASSPKGGNTEAFF.

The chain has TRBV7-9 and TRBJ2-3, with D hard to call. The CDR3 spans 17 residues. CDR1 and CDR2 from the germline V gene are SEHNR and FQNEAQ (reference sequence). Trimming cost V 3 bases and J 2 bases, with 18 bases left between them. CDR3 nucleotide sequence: TGTGCCAGCAGCTTGGATCCTGTAGGCCAGGCCACAGATACGCAGTATTTT. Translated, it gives CASSLDPVGQATDTQYF.

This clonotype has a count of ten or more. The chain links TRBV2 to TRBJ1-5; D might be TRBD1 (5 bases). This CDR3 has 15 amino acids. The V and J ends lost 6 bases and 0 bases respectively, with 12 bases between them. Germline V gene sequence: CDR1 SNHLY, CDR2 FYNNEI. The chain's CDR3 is CASSPDSYSNQPQHF. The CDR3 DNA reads TGTGCCAGCAGCCCAGACAGCTATAGCAATCAGCCCCAGCATTTT.

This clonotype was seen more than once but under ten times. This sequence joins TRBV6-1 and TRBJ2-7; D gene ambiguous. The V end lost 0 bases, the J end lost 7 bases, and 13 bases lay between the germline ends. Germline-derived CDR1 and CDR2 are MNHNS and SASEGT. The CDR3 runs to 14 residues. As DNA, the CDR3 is TGTGCCAGCAGTGAAGCCCCCCATCTCCGGGAGCAGTACTTC. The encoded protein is CASSEAPHLREQYF.

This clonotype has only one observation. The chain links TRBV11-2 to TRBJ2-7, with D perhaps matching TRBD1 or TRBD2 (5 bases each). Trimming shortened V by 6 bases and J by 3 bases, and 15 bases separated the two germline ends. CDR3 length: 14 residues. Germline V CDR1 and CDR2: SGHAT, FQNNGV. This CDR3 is CASRPPGPNYEQYF. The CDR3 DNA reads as TGTGCCAGCAGACCTCCGGGACCAAACTACGAGCAGTACTTC. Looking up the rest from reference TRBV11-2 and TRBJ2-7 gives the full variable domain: EAGVAQSPRYKIIEKRQSVAFWCNPISGHATLYWYQQILGQGPKLLIQFQNNGVVDDSQLPKDRFSAERLKGVDSTLKIQPAKLEDSAVYLCASRPPGPNYEQYFGPGTRLTVT.

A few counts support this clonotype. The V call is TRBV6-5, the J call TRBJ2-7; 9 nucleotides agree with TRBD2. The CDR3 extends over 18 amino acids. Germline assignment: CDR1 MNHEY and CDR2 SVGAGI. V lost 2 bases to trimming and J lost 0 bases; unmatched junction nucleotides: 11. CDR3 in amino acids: CASSYPSGSGSPSYEQYF. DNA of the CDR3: TGTGCCAGCAGTTACCCCTCTGGTAGCGGGAGCCCCTCCTACGAGCAGTACTTC.

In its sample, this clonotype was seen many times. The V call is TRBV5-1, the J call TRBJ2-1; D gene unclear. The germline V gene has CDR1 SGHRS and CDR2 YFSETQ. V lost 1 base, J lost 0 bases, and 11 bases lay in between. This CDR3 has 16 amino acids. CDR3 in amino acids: CASSLTDESSYNEQFF. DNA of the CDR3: TGCGCCAGCAGCTTGACAGACGAGAGCTCCTACAATGAGCAGTTCTTC. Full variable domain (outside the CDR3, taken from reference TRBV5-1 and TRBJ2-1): KAGVTQTPRYLIKTRGQQVTLSCSPISGHRSVSWYQQTPGQGLQFLFEYFSETQRNKGNFPGRFSGRQFSNSRSEMNVSTLELGDSALYLCASSLTDESSYNEQFFGPGTRLTVL.

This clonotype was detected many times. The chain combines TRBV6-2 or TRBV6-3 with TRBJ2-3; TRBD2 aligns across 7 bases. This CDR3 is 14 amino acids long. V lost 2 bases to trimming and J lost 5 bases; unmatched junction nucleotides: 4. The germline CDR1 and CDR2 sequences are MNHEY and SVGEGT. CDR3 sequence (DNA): TGTGCCAGCAGTTACAGCGGGAATAGAGATACGCAGTATTTT. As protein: CASSYSGNRDTQYF.

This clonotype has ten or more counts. Written as DNA, the CDR3 is TGTGCCATCAGCGGACAGGGGGAAGATACGCAGTATTTT. It specifies CAISGQGEDTQYF. The chain couples TRBV10-3 to TRBJ2-3, with 10 bases fitting TRBD1. Germline trimming cut 6 bases from V and 5 bases from J; bases unmatched to any gene: 2. The CDR3 length is 13 residues. Germline assignment: CDR1 ENHRY and CDR2 SYGVKD.

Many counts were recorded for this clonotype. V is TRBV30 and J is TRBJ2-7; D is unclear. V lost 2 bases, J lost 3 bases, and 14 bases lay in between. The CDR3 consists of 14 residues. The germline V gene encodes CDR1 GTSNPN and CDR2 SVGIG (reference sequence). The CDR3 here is CAWSPPAAYYEQYF. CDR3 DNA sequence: TGTGCCTGGAGTCCCCCAGCAGCATACTACGAGCAGTACTTC.

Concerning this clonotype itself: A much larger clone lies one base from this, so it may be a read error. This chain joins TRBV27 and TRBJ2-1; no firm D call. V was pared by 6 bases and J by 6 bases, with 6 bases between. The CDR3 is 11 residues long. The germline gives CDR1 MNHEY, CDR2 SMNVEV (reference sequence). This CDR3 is CASSQSNEQFF. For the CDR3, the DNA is TGTGCCAGCAGCCAATCCAATGAGCAGTTCTTC.

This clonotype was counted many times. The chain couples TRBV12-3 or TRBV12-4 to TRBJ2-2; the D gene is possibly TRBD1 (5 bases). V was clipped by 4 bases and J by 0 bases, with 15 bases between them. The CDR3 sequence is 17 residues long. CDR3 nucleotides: TGTGCCAGCAGTTATAATCCGGACATATCGAACACCGGGGAGCTGTTTTTT. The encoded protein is CASSYNPDISNTGELFF.

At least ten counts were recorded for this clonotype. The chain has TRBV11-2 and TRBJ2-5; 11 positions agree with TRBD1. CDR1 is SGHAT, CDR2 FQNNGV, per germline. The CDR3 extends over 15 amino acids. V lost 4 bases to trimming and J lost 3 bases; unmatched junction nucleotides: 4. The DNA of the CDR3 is TGTGCCAGCAGCTCGCGGACAGGGGGCGAAGAGACCCAGTACTTC. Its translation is CASSSRTGGEETQYF.

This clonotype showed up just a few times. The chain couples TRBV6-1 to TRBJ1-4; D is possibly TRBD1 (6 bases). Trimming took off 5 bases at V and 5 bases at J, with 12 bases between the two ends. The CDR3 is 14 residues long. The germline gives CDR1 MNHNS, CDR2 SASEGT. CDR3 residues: CASSLQGPNEKLFF. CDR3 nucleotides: TGTGCCAGCAGTCTACAGGGACCGAATGAAAAACTGTTTTTT.

CDR3 loop: CASGLFRGSGELFF. The CDR3 DNA sequence: TGTGCTAGTGGTTTATTCAGGGGCTCCGGGGAGCTGTTTTTT. The V call is TRBV12-5, the J call TRBJ2-2, with a possible D match to TRBD1 (6 bases). Germline lookup yields CDR1 LGHNT and CDR2 FRNRAP. Trimming shortened V by 3 bases and J by 6 bases, and 11 bases separated the two germline ends. The CDR3 spans 14 residues. Full variable domain (outside the CDR3, taken from reference TRBV12-5 and TRBJ2-2): DARVTQTPRHKVTEMGQEVTMRCQPILGHNTVFWYRQTMMQGLELLAYFRNRAPLDDSGMPKDRFSAEMPDATLATLKIQPSEPRDSAVYFCASGLFRGSGELFFGEGSRLTVL.

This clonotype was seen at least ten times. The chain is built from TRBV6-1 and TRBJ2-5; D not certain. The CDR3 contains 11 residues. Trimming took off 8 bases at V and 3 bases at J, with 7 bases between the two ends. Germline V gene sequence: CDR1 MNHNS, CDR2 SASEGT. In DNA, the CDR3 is TGTGCCAGCGATCGCAAAGAGACCCAGTACTTC. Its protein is CASDRKETQYF.

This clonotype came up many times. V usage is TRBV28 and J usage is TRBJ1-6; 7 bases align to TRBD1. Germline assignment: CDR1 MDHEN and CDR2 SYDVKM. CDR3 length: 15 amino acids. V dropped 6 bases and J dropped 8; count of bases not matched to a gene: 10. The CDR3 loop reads CASSLRGPWDSPLHF. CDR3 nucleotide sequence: TGTGCCAGCAGCCTAAGGGGGCCGTGGGATTCACCCCTCCACTTT.

The CDR3 sequence is CASSLSGNPYF. DNA for the CDR3: TGTGCCAGCAGCTTATCGGGGAATCCGTACTTC. The chain joins TRBV7-9 to TRBJ2-7; tentative D call: TRBD2 (5 bases). Germline CDR1 reads SEHNR; CDR2 reads FQNEAQ (reference sequence). The germline V and J ends were trimmed by 2 bases and 12 bases, with 11 bases remaining between them. This CDR3 has 11 amino acids. The variable domain in full, with the rest retrieved from reference TRBV7-9 and TRBJ2-7, is DTGVSQNPRHKITKRGQNVTFRCDPISEHNRLYWYRQTLGQGPEFLTYFQNEAQLEKSRLLSDRFSAERPKGSFSTLEIQRTEQGDSAMYLCASSLSGNPYFGPGTRLTVT.

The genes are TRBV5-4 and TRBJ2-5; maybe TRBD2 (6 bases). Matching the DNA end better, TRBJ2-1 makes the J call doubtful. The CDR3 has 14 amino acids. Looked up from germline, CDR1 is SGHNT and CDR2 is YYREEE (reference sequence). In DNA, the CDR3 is TGTGCCAGCAGCCCAAGCGGGTATGACAATGAGCAGTTCTTC. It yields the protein CASSPSGYDNEQFF.

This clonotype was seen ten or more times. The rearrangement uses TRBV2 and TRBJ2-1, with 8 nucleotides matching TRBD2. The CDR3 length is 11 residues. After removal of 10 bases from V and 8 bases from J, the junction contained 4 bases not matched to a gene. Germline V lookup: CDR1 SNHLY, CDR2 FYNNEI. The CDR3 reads CANAGGDEQFF. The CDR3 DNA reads TGTGCCAACGCCGGGGGGGATGAGCAGTTCTTC.